The following is a T cell receptor (beta chain) sequence with its context. TCRdb analysed the reads with MiXCR anew, one entry per CDR3 protein. The sample yields approximately 750,000 distinct CDR3 sequences, 35% seen once. This record belongs to a study of T cell repertoires in cytomegalovirus infection. The CDR3 covers 11 residues. CDR1 is SQVTM, CDR2 ANQGSEA, per germline. The V and J ends lost 8 bases and 2 bases respectively, with 9 bases between them. The TCR comes from a human donor in good health (CMV status not recorded). Some clones in this sample may be carry-over from other donors' samples. J is TRBJ1-2 and V is TRBV29-1; D not resolved. The sequenced sample was PBMCs. The CDR3 here is CSTEGNYGYTF. Here the CDR3 DNA reads TGCAGCACAGAGGGAAACTATGGCTACACCTTC.